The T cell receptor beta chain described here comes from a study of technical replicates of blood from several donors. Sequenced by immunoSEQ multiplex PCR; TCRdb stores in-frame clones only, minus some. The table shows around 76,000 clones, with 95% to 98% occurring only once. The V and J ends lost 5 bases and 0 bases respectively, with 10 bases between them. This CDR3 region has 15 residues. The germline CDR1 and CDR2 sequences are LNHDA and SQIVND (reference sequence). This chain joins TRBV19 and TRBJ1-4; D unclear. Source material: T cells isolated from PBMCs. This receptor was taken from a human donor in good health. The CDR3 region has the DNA TGTGCCAGTAGTTATGGCGGAACAACTAATGAAAAACTGTTTTTT. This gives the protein CASSYGGTTNEKLFF.